This TCR beta chain was sequenced for a study of T cells in Graves' hyperthyroidism and ophthalmopathy. As for the study in general: Pretreatment peripheral blood was obtained at initial diagnosis.

Trimming left V 4 bases short and J 5 bases short, with 11 bases between. The germline V gene encodes CDR1 WSHSY and CDR2 SAAADI. This CDR3 contains 14 residues. The source material, RNA transcripts, was used to amplify TCR beta CDR3 regions. First-round RT-PCR targeting the TCR CDR3 was performed with the HTBI primer set. TCRdb recomputed calls from the multiplex PCR reads with MiXCR, one row per CDR3 protein. The sample records hundreds of thousands of distinct CDR3 sequences, over 15% being singletons. Patients aged 18 to 65 had newly diagnosed hyperthyroidism lasting under 2 months. About this clonotype: Its antigen is currently unknown.

Overall study results and limits: Ophthalmopathy was identified by the model a median about 6 months ahead of onset.

This clonotype was sampled from a young woman with Graves' hyperthyroidism. The chain combines TRBV10-2 with TRBJ2-2; the D is unclear. Sequencing input: blood. The CDR3 is CASSGIIKTGELFF. CDR3 coding DNA: TGCGCCAGCAGTGGGATAATCAAAACCGGGGAGCTGTTTTTT.